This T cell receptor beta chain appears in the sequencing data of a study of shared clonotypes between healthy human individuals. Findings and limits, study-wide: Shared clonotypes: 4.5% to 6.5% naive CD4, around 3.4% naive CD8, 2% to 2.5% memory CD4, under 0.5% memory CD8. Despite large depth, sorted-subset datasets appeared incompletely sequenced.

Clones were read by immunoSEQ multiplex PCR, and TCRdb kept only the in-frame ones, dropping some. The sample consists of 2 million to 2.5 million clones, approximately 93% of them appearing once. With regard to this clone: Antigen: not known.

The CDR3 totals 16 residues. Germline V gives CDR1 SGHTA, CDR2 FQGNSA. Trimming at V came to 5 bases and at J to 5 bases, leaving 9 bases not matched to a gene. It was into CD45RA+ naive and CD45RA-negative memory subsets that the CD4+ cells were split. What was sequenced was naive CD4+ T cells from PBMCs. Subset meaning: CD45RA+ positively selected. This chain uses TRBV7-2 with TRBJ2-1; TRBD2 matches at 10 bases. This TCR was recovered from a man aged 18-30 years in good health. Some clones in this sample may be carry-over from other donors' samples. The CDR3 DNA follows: TGTGCCAGCAGCAGTCCCGGGACTAGCGTAAACAATGAGCAGTTCTTC. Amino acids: CASSSPGTSVNNEQFF.